Each of the 5 T cell receptor beta chains below was sequenced from the same sample in a study of T cell responses to AZD1222 COVID-19 vaccine (dated by TCRdb to the early 2020s). To prepare the library, the immunoSEQ multiplex PCR assay was applied. TCRdb mirrors the immuneACCESS table, restricted to in-frame sequences. Some clones are absent from its copies; in checked studies, under half trace to an unresolved V gene, and the reason for the others is unknown. The sample records 150,000 or so clones, around 90% of which are singletons. Approximately 4.8% of the sample is in the top ten clones. The intended sense of this specimen's time point label: baseline before first vaccination. Sequencing was performed on peripheral blood, taken on day 0 of AZD1222 vaccination. These receptors all come from an adult in good health.

The gene calls are TRBV3-1 (or the pseudogene TRBV3-2) and TRBJ2-7; no definite D call. Trimming pared 3 bases from V and 5 bases from J, leaving 5 bases between. Germline-derived CDR1 and CDR2 are LGHDT and YNNKEL (reference sequence). The CDR3 consists of 11 residues. The CDR3 protein is CASSHSHEQYF. Written as DNA, the CDR3 is TGTGCCAGCAGCCATTCTCACGAGCAGTACTTC.

The chain has TRBV2 and TRBJ1-5; TRBD1 agrees at 11 bases. The CDR3 consists of 16 residues. Trimming at V came to 3 bases and at J to 6 bases, leaving 7 bases not matched to a gene. Germline lookup yields CDR1 SNHLY and CDR2 FYNNEI. Here the CDR3 DNA reads TGTGCCAGCAGTGAGGTTCGGACAGGGGGCTCTCAGCCCCAGCATTTT. This translates into CASSEVRTGGSQPQHF.

This chain connects TRBV28 to TRBJ1-4; no reliable D call. The germline gives CDR1 MDHEN, CDR2 SYDVKM. The CDR3 loop spans 12 amino acids. Trimming took off 2 bases at V and 3 bases at J, with 1 base between the two ends. The CDR3 spells CASSLANEKLFF. The CDR3 DNA reads as TGTGCCAGCAGTTTAGCTAATGAAAAACTGTTTTTT.

The chain joins TRBV7-6 to TRBJ1-2, with a tentative D call TRBD1 (6 bases). The CDR3 is made up of 14 amino acids. The germline gives CDR1 SGHVS, CDR2 FNYEAQ. The ends were cut back, 5 bases at V and 6 bases at J, with 16 bases in the middle. CDR3 amino acids: CASSGNQGLDGYTF. As DNA, the CDR3 is TGTGCCAGCAGCGGGAACCAGGGGCTAGATGGCTACACCTTC.

This rearrangement joins TRBV2 to TRBJ2-2; 9 bases are shared with TRBD1. Looked up from germline, CDR1 is SNHLY and CDR2 is FYNNEI. Germline trimming cut 2 bases from V and 5 bases from J; bases unmatched to any gene: 3. The CDR3 covers 15 residues. CDR3 loop: CASSENRGQTGELFF. CDR3 coding DNA: TGTGCCAGCAGTGAAAACAGGGGGCAAACCGGGGAGCTGTTTTTT. The full variable domain, in which reference TRBV2 and TRBJ2-2 provide the parts outside the CDR3, is EPEVTQTPSHQVTQMGQEVILRCVPISNHLYFYWYRQILGQKVEFLVSFYNNEISEKSEIFDDQFSVERPDGSNFTLKIRSTKLEDSAMYFCASSENRGQTGELFFGEGSRLTVL.